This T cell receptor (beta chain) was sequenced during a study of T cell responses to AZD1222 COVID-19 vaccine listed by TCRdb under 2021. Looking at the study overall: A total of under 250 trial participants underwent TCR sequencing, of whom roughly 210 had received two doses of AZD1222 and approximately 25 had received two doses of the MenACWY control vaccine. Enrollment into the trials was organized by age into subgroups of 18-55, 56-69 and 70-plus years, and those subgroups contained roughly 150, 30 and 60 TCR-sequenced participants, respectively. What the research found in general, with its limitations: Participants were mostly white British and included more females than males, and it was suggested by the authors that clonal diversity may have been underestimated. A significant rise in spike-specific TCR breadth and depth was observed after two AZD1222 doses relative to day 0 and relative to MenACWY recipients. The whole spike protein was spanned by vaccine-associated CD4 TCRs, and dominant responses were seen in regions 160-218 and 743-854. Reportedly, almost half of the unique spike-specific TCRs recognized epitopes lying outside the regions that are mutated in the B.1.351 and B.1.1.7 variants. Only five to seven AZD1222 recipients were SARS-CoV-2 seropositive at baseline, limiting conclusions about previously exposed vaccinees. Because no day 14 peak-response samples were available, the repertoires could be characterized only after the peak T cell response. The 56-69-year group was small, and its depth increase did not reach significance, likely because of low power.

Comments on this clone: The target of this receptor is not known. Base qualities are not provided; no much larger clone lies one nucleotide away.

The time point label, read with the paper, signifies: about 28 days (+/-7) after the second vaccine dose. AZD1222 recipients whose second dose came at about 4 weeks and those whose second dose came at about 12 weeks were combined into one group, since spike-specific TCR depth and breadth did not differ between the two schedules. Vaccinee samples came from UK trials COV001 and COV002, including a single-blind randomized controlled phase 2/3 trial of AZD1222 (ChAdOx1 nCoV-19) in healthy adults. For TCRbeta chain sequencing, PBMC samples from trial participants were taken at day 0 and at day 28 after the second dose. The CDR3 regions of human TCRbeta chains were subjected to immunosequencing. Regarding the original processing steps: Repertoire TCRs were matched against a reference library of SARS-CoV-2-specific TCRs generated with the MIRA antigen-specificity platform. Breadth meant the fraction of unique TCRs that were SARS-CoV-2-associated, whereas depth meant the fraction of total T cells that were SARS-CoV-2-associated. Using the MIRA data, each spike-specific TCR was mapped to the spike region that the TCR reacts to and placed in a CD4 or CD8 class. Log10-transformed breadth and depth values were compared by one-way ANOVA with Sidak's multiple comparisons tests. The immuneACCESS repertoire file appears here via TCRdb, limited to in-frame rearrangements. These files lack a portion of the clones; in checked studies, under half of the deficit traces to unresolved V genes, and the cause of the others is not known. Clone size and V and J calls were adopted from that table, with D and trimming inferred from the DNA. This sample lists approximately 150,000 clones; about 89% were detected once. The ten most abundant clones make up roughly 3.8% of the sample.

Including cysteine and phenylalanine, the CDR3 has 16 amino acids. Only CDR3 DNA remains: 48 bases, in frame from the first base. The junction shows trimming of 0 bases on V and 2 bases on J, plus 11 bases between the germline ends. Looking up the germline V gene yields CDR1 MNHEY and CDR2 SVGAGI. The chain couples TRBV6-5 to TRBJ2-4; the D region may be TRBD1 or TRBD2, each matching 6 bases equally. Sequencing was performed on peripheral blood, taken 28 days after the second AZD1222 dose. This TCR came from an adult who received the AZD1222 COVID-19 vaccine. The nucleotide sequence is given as TGTGCCAGCAGTTACTCGAGGGGGGTTTCCAAAAACATTCAGTACTTC. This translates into CASSYSRGVSKNIQYF.